This T cell receptor (beta chain) was recovered during a study of OX40 agonist ivuxolimab in advanced cancers. For the study at large: Enrolled patients in dose escalation had cancers that were hepatocellular carcinoma, melanoma, renal cell or head and neck cancer.

After removal of 5 bases from V and 6 bases from J, the junction contained 6 bases not matched to a gene. Germline lookup yields CDR1 SGHTA and CDR2 FQGNSA. The CDR3 has 14 residues. The table came from immunoSEQ multiplex PCR; TCRdb's copy has only in-frame clones and leaves some out. The table lists 45,000 to 55,000 clones, more than 80% of them singletons. The rearrangement uses TRBV7-2 and TRBJ2-1; TRBD1 matches at 8 bases. Material: CD4+ or CD8+ T cells sorted from blood, obtained in a trial of the OX40 agonist ivuxolimab. The source is an adult with an advanced solid tumor such as melanoma, head and neck, liver or kidney cancer. The CDR3 bases are TGTGCCAGCAGCCGCGACAGGGGAGGCAATGAGCAGTTCTTC. This codes for CASSRDRGGNEQFF.